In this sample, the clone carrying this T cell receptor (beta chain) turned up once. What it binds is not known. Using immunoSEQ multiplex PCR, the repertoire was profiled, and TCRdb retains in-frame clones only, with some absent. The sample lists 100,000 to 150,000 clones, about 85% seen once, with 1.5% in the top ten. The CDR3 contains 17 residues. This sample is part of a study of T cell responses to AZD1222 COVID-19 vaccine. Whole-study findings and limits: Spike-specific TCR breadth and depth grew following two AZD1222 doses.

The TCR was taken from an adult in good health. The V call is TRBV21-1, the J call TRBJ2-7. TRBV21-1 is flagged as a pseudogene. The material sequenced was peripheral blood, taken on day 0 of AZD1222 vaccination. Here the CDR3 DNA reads TGTGCCAGCACCAAAAACCACGGGGCAGTCCCCCTTACCGAGCAGTACTTC. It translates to CASTKNHGAVPLTEQYF.